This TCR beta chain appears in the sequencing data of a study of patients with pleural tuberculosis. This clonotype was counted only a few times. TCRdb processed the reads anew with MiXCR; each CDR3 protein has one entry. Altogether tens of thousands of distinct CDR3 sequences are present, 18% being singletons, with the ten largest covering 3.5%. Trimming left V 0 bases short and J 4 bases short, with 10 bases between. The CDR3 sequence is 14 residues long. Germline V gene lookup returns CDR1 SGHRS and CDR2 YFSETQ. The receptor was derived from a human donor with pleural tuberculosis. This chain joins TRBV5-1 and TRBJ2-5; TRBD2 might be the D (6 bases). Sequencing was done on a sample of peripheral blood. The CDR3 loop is CASSLGQEGETQYF. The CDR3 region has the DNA TGCGCCAGCAGCTTGGGGCAGGAGGGAGAGACCCAGTACTTC.